These T cell receptor beta chains were read from a single sample in a study of blood T cell repertoires in COVID-19. The repertoire was sequenced with immunoSEQ multiplex PCR; TCRdb's copy has only in-frame clones and lacks some. The data hold some 220,000 clones, with more than 75% observed a single time. Sequenced input: peripheral blood. The receptors shown here come from a man aged 45-65 years who had recovered from COVID-19. Each CDR3 is given with its conserved first and last residue. Fields, in order: J gene, D gene, clone size, V gene, CDR3 DNA, CDR3 protein. The D gene is left open where the match is weak. Size tells how often a clone was seen (once, few, many) or the class of an expanded clone, and some rows leave it out.

>TRBJ2-1|.|.|TRBV5-1
TGCGCCAGCAGCCGTACGACAGATTACAATGAGCAGTTCTTC
CASSRTTDYNEQFF
>TRBJ2-3|.|.|TRBV19
TGTGCCAGTAGTATAGATCCCCGGGGGGATACGCAGTATTTT
CASSIDPRGDTQYF
>TRBJ2-5|.|.|TRBV5-1
TGCGCCAGCAGCCGGAGGTCTAGCGAGAACCAAGAGACCCAGTACTTC
CASSRRSSENQETQYF
>TRBJ2-5|TRBD2|.|TRBV4-1
TGCGCCAGCAGCCCAATTTTGACTAGCGGCCAAGAGACCCAGTACTTC
CASSPILTSGQETQYF
>TRBJ2-3|TRBD2|.|TRBV19
TGTGCCAGTAGCAGCGGTGTAGCGGGAGGGAGCACAGATACGCAGTATTTT
CASSSGVAGGSTDTQYF
>TRBJ2-2|.|few|TRBV11-2
TGTGCCAGCAGCTTGGGGGGGAACACCGGGGAGCTGTTTTTT
CASSLGGNTGELFF
>TRBJ1-5|.|.|TRBV18
TGTGCCAGCTCAGGTAGTGACAGTCATCAGCCCCAGCATTTT
CASSGSDSHQPQHF
>TRBJ2-3|TRBD1|.|TRBV5-1
TGCGCCAGCAGCTTTTGGGACAGGGGCACAGATACGCAGTATTTT
CASSFWDRGTDTQYF
>TRBJ2-5|.|.|TRBV5-1
TGCGCCAGCAGCTTAGGGCATCGGGACCTGTCGGGAGACTTC
CASSLGHRDLSGDF
>TRBJ2-7|.|.|TRBV7-9
TGTGCCAGCAGCTTATCTCCTTCCCCGGGGGAGCAGTACTTC
CASSLSPSPGEQYF
>TRBJ2-3|TRBD2|.|TRBV10-2
TGCGCCAGCACCCCCCAGGGACTAGCGGGAGATACGCAGTATTTT
CASTPQGLAGDTQYF
>TRBJ2-1|TRBD2|.|TRBV4-1
TGCGCCAGCAACCAAAGATCGCTAGCGGCCAGCAATGAGCAGTTCTTC
CASNQRSLAASNEQFF
>TRBJ2-4|.|.|TRBV25-1
TGTGCCAGCAGTGAGGGGGCAGCCAAAAACATTCAGTACTTC
CASSEGAAKNIQYF
>TRBJ1-1|TRBD1|.|TRBV29-1
TGCAGCGGGTTAAGGGGGACAGGGGATAACACTGAAGCTTTCTTT
CSGLRGTGDNTEAFF
>TRBJ2-1|TRBD1|once|TRBV9
TGTGCCAGCAACCGGGACAGACCCTACAATGAGCAGTTCTTC
CASNRDRPYNEQFF
>TRBJ1-4|.|.|TRBV6-6
TGTGCCAGCATCGAACCCTCGGGGGGGATCGGTGAAAAACTGTTTTTT
CASIEPSGGIGEKLFF
>TRBJ2-7|.|.|TRBV20-1
TGCAGTGCTGCGGGGGCCGAGCAGTACTTC
CSAAGAEQYF
>TRBJ2-7|.|.|TRBV27
TGTGCCAGCAGTCCAGGAGGGGGGGGCATAGAGCAGTACTTC
CASSPGGGGIEQYF
>TRBJ2-3|TRBD2|.|TRBV5-5
TGTGCCAGCAGCTGGAGGACTAGTTATGATACGCAGTATTTT
CASSWRTSYDTQYF
>TRBJ2-3|.|.|TRBV19
TGTGCCAGTAGTATCCGAGATACGCAGTATTTT
CASSIRDTQYF
>TRBJ1-1|TRBD1|.|TRBV19
TGTGCCAGTAGTGCCGACAGGGCTCTCATGAACACTGAAGCTTTCTTT
CASSADRALMNTEAFF
>TRBJ1-3|.|.|TRBV2
TGTGCCAGCATGGCAGAATTCTCTGGAAACACCATATATTTT
CASMAEFSGNTIYF
>TRBJ2-7|TRBD2|few|TRBV4-2
TGTGCCAGCAGCCAAGATCCACTCCCAAGCGGGGCCTACGAGCAGTACTTC
CASSQDPLPSGAYEQYF
>TRBJ2-3|TRBD1|.|TRBV28
TGTGCCAGCAGTTTTCTTGGCAGGGGGCCCACAGATACGCAGTATTTT
CASSFLGRGPTDTQYF
>TRBJ2-7|.|.|TRBV24-1
TGTGCCACCAGTGATCCTGGGAGGGGGTCCTACGAGCAGTACTTC
CATSDPGRGSYEQYF
>TRBJ2-7|TRBD2|.|TRBV28
TGTGCCAGCTCCTCTTCTGGCCTAGCGGGTACCTACGAGCAGTACTTC
CASSSSGLAGTYEQYF
>TRBJ2-7|TRBD1|.|TRBV12-3/TRBV12-4
TGTGCCAGCAGTTCGCGACAGGGGTTGAAGCAGTACTTC
CASSSRQGLKQYF
>TRBJ2-7|TRBD2|once|TRBV6-6
TGTGCCAGCAGTTACCGGGGGACTACCTACGAGCAGTACTTC
CASSYRGTTYEQYF
>TRBJ2-1|TRBD2|few|TRBV5-6
TGTGCCAGCTACCTGTTAGCGGGGAACTCCTACAATGAGCAGTTCTTC
CASYLLAGNSYNEQFF
>TRBJ1-5|TRBD1|.|TRBV28
TGTGCCAGCAGTTTAGGTAGAGGCCAACCCCGGACAGGGCATCAGCCCCAGCATTTT
CASSLGRGQPRTGHQPQHF
>TRBJ1-2|TRBD1|once|TRBV2
TGTGCCAGCAGTTCAACTACAGGGGGGTATGGCTACACCTTC
CASSSTTGGYGYTF
>TRBJ1-2|.|.|TRBV5-1
TGCGCCAGCAGCTTTCAAGTCGAGCGGTCAGATGGCTACACCTTC
CASSFQVERSDGYTF
>TRBJ2-4|.|.|TRBV27
TGTGCCAGCAGTTGGGGGCGTTTTGGCATTCAGTACTTC
CASSWGRFGIQYF
>TRBJ2-1|.|few|TRBV18
TGTGCCAGCTCACCAGGGGACATCTACAATGAGCAGTTCTTC
CASSPGDIYNEQFF
>TRBJ2-7|TRBD1|.|TRBV11-2
TGTGCCAGCAGCTTGCCCTCCGGGACAGGGGGGGAGCAGTACTTC
CASSLPSGTGGEQYF
>TRBJ2-7|.|.|TRBV5-6
TGTGCCAGCAGCGGTGGACAGTCCTACGAGCAGTACTTC
CASSGGQSYEQYF
>TRBJ2-5|TRBD2|.|TRBV18
TGTGCCAGCTCACCACCAGGACTAGCGGGAGTCGGGGAGGAGACCCAGTACTTC
CASSPPGLAGVGEETQYF
>TRBJ1-4|.|.|TRBV7-9
TGTGCCAGCAGCCACTTTGGTTTGACAACTAATGAAAAACTGTTTTTT
CASSHFGLTTNEKLFF
>TRBJ2-7|.|once|TRBV7-2
TGTGCCAGCAGCTTAGACCCGGCGGGCGAGCAGTACTTC
CASSLDPAGEQYF
>TRBJ1-3|.|few|TRBV11-2
TGTGCCAGCGGGCCTTCCTCTGGAAACACCATATATTTT
CASGPSSGNTIYF
>TRBJ1-6|.|.|TRBV9
TGTGCCAGCAGCCCAAGCCAGAGGATCTCACCCCTCCACTTT
CASSPSQRISPLHF